What follows are 15 T cell receptor beta chains derived from one specimen sequenced in a study of technical replicates of blood from a handful of donors. Only in-frame clones appear in the TCRdb table, and some are missing; sequencing was by immunoSEQ multiplex PCR. The table has more than 65,000 clones, around 94% seen once. Sequenced material: T cells isolated from PBMCs. The origin of the receptors is a human donor in good health.

The chain joins TRBV5-1 to TRBJ1-1; 8 bases agree with TRBD1. Looked up from germline, CDR1 is SGHRS and CDR2 is YFSETQ. The CDR3 length is 13 residues. With V trimmed by 5 bases and J by 6 bases, 6 bases remained unmatched. The CDR3 DNA reads as TGCGCCAGCAGAACGGACAGGGTGGCTGAAGCTTTCTTT. Encoded protein: CASRTDRVAEAFF.

V gene TRBV14 combines with J gene TRBJ2-1; TRBD2 aligns across 11 bases. The CDR3 sequence is 15 residues long. The V gene's germline CDR1 is SGHDN and CDR2 FVKESK. The trim removed 3 bases at V and 5 bases at J, leaving 3 bases unmatched. DNA for the CDR3: TGTGCCAGCAGCCATGGGACTAGCGGCGACAATGAGCAGTTCTTC. Translating gives CASSHGTSGDNEQFF. Complete variable domain (other parts from reference TRBV14 and TRBJ2-1): EAGVTQFPSHSVIEKGQTVTLRCDPISGHDNLYWYRRVMGKEIKFLLHFVKESKQDESGMPNNRFLAERTGGTYSTLKVQPAELEDSGVYFCASSHGTSGDNEQFFGPGTRLTVL.

This chain connects TRBV11-3 to TRBJ2-5, with 11 nucleotides matching TRBD2. This CDR3 has 16 amino acids. The trim removed 2 bases at V and 2 bases at J, leaving 4 bases unmatched. The germline CDR1 and CDR2 sequences are SGHNT and YENEEA. CDR3 DNA sequence: TGTGCCAGCAGCTTAATGGGACTAGCGGTTCAAGAGACCCAGTACTTC. Amino acids: CASSLMGLAVQETQYF.

The chain has TRBV30 and TRBJ2-5, with TRBD1 matching 9 bases. Germline CDR1 reads GTSNPN; CDR2 reads SVGIG (reference sequence). This CDR3 is 11 amino acids long. With V trimmed by 4 bases and J by 11 bases, 5 bases remained unmatched. The CDR3 spells CAWKTGGHQYF. The CDR3 nucleotides are TGTGCCTGGAAGACAGGGGGGCATCAGTACTTC.

This clone has a handful of counts. The CDR3 nucleotides are TGTGCCAGCGGTGGGACAGGCTCCGTCACTGAAGCTTTCTTT. Translation: CASGGTGSVTEAFF. The chain is built from TRBV6-5 and TRBJ1-1, with TRBD1 identical over 8 bases. The CDR3 loop spans 14 amino acids. V lost 8 bases and J lost 4; bases outside the gene matches: 9. Germline assignment: CDR1 MNHEY and CDR2 SVGAGI.

The chain recombines TRBV30 with TRBJ1-5, with unresolved D. Germline assignment: CDR1 GTSNPN and CDR2 SVGIG (reference sequence). The CDR3 sequence is 13 residues long. Trimming took 2 bases from V and 4 from J, leaving 9 bases between them. CDR3 bases: TGTGCCTGGAGTACTCAGACTAATCAGCCCCAGCATTTT. Translation gives CAWSTQTNQPQHF.

This clone was observed once. This chain uses TRBV4-1 with TRBJ1-4; D might be TRBD1 (5 bases). V lost 3 bases and J 7 bases, leaving 18 bases between the germline ends. Germline loops: CDR1 MGHRA, CDR2 YSYEKL. The CDR3 runs to 16 residues. The CDR3 here is CASSHGDAGSGEKLFF. CDR3 bases: TGCGCCAGCAGCCATGGGGATGCAGGGTCGGGTGAAAAACTGTTTTTT.

The V call is TRBV11-3, the J call TRBJ2-1, with TRBD2 matching 11 bases. CDR3 length equals 15 residues. V was pared by 1 base and J by 6 bases, with 2 bases of the junction left unmatched. Per the germline V gene, CDR1 is SGHNT and CDR2 is YENEEA. The CDR3 nucleotides are TGTGCCAGCAGCTTAGTAGCGGGAGGGGTCAATGAGCAGTTCTTC. Translating it yields CASSLVAGGVNEQFF.

The chain has TRBV7-9 and TRBJ1-2; 11 nucleotides line up with TRBD1. CDR1 is SEHNR, CDR2 FQNEAQ, per germline (reference sequence). The CDR3 consists of 17 residues. The V segment lost 0 bases and the J segment 3 bases; nucleotides outside the gene matches: 6. The CDR3 DNA follows: TGTGCCAGCAGCTTAGCGAACGGACAGGGGGCCGACTATGGCTACACCTTC. Translated: CASSLANGQGADYGYTF.

The rearrangement links TRBV7-2 to TRBJ2-5; 10 positions agree with TRBD2. Germline V gene lookup returns CDR1 SGHTA and CDR2 FQGNSA. The V gene end was trimmed by 1 base and the J gene end by 5 bases; junction bases not matched to a gene: 13. The CDR3 consists of 18 residues. CDR3 sequence: CASSLVQFGTSVGETQYF. As DNA, the CDR3 is TGTGCCAGCAGCTTAGTCCAGTTCGGGACTAGCGTTGGGGAGACCCAGTACTTC. The complete variable domain, with remaining parts taken from reference TRBV7-2 and TRBJ2-5, reads GAGVSQSPSNKVTEKGKDVELRCDPISGHTALYWYRQSLGQGLEFLIYFQGNSAPDKSGLPSDRFSAERTGGSVSTLTIQRTQQEDSAVYLCASSLVQFGTSVGETQYFGPGTRLLVL.

The V call is TRBV4-2, the J call TRBJ2-7; 7 bases are shared with TRBD2. After removal of 1 base from V and 6 bases from J, the junction contained 12 bases not matched to a gene. This CDR3 region has 16 residues. Germline V gene data show CDR1 as LGHNA and CDR2 as YNFKEQ. CDR3 in DNA: TGTGCCAGCAGCCAAGGAGGGAGGGCTTTGGAGGGCGAGCAGTACTTC. Translation: CASSQGGRALEGEQYF.

The V gene is TRBV14, the J gene TRBJ2-2, with 11 bases fitting TRBD2. Per germline, CDR1 SGHDN and CDR2 FVKESK. There are 22 residues in the CDR3. J lost 3 bases, V lost 4 bases, and 22 bases had no gene match. This CDR3 is CASSPSNMSSGRALEYTGELFF. Here the CDR3 DNA reads TGTGCCAGCAGCCCCTCAAACATGAGTAGCGGGAGGGCCCTCGAGTACACCGGGGAGCTGTTTTTT.

The V gene is TRBV7-8, the J gene TRBJ1-4, with D tentatively TRBD1 (6 bases). Germline lookup yields CDR1 SGHVS and CDR2 FQNEAQ. This CDR3 has 15 residues. V dropped 5 bases and J dropped 7 bases, with 17 bases sitting between them. The CDR3 loop is CASSHNRVLSEKLFF. The DNA for the CDR3 is TGTGCCAGCAGCCATAACAGGGTACTCAGTGAAAAACTGTTTTTT.

The V call is TRBV5-4, the J call TRBJ2-7; 9 nucleotides align to TRBD1. The V gene's germline CDR1 is SGHNT and CDR2 YYREEE (reference sequence). CDR3 length: 14 residues. After removal of 4 bases from V and 5 bases from J, the junction contained 7 bases not matched to a gene. CDR3: CASSPGQGLDEQYF. DNA for the CDR3: TGTGCCAGCAGCCCGGGACAGGGTCTCGACGAGCAGTACTTC.

The chain has TRBV19 and TRBJ1-2; D is uncertain. The CDR3 is made up of 12 amino acids. V gave up 3 bases and J gave up 8 bases, with 10 bases separating them. The germline V gene encodes CDR1 LNHDA and CDR2 SQIVND (reference sequence). The CDR3 sequence: CASSISEGGYTF. CDR3 nucleotides: TGTGCCAGTAGTATTTCGGAGGGCGGCTACACCTTC.